One sample yielded the 2 T cell receptor beta chains listed below, sequenced in a study of human T cells and chemical hapten exposure. Time point defined: patch test 1, 2 weeks after DPC sensitization. Sample treatment: therapeutic diphenylcyclopropenone sensitization with weekly scalp DPC. In TCRdb, the RACE reads were re-called with MiXCR into one record per CDR3 protein. The table includes some 350,000 distinct CDR3 sequences, around 7% detected once. The material sequenced was whole blood, taken in connection with sensitization to the hapten diphenylcyclopropenone (DPC). The receptor set was obtained from a woman in her late teens or twenties with alopecia areata. Some clones in this sample may be carry-over from other donors' samples.

The chain is built from TRBV6-1 and TRBJ1-5; D is ambiguous. Trimming cost V 3 bases and J 7 bases, with 10 bases left between them. Germline V gives CDR1 MNHNS, CDR2 SASEGT. The CDR3 loop spans 13 amino acids. The CDR3 region has the DNA TGTGCCAGCAGTGATATGGCGGCGCAGCCCCAGCATTTT. As protein: CASSDMAAQPQHF.

This clonotype was observed a few times. The J gene is TRBJ1-5, the V gene TRBV2; weak D call: TRBD1 (6 bases). The CDR3 loop spans 17 amino acids. Germline-derived CDR1 and CDR2 are SNHLY and FYNNEI. The germline V and J ends were trimmed by 4 bases and 3 bases, with 19 bases remaining between them. DNA for the CDR3: TGTGCCAGCAGTGGGAGTTTTGTCAGGGACACCAATCAGCCCCAGCATTTT. Encoded protein: CASSGSFVRDTNQPQHF.